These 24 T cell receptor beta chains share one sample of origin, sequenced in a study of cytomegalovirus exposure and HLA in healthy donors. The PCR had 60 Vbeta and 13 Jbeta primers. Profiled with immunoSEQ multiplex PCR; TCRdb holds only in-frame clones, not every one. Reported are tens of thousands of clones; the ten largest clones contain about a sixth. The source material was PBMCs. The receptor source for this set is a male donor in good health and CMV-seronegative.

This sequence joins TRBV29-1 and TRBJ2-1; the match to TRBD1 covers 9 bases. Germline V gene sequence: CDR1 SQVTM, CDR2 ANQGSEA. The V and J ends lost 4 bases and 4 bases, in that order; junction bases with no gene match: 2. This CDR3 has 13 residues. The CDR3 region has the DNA TGCAGCGTTGCTGGGACAGGGTACAATGAGCAGTTCTTC. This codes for CSVAGTGYNEQFF.

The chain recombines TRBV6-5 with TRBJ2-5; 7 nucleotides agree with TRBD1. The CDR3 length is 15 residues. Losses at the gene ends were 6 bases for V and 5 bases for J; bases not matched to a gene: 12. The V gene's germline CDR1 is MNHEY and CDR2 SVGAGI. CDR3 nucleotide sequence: TGTGCCAGCAGCCGTAGGCAGGGGGTTGGGGAGACCCAGTACTTC. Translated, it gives CASSRRQGVGETQYF.

The CDR3 nucleotides are TGTGCCAGCAGCACCTGGGGACAGGGAACCTATGGCTACACCTTC. Its protein product is CASSTWGQGTYGYTF. The chain combines TRBV6-1 with TRBJ1-2; 9 bases are a match to TRBD1. CDR3 length: 15 amino acids. Germline V gene data show CDR1 as MNHNS and CDR2 as SASEGT. The trim removed 6 bases at V and 4 bases at J, leaving 9 bases unmatched.

Written as DNA, the CDR3 is TGTGCCAGCAGTAAGACTAGCGGGTCCTACGAGCAGTACTTC. Protein sequence: CASSKTSGSYEQYF. This rearrangement joins TRBV5-4 to TRBJ2-7; 10 nucleotides align to TRBD2. Germline trimming cut 5 bases from V and 1 base from J; bases unmatched to any gene: 3. The germline gives CDR1 SGHNT, CDR2 YYREEE (reference sequence). The CDR3 runs to 14 residues.

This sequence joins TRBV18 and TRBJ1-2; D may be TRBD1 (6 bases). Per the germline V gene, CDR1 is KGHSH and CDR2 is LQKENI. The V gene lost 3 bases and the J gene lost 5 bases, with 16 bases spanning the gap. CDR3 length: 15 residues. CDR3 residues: CASSPKQGGEYGYTF. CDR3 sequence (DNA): TGTGCCAGCTCACCCAAACAGGGAGGGGAGTATGGCTACACCTTC.

The CDR3 is CASSPQRGGNNEQFF. The DNA for the CDR3 is TGCGCCAGCAGCCCTCAGCGGGGGGGAAACAATGAGCAGTTCTTC. The V and J genes are TRBV4-3 and TRBJ2-1; 10 bases line up with TRBD2. The germline V gene encodes CDR1 LGHNA and CDR2 YSLEER. The V and J ends lost 4 bases and 5 bases, in that order; junction bases with no gene match: 5. The CDR3 runs to 15 residues.

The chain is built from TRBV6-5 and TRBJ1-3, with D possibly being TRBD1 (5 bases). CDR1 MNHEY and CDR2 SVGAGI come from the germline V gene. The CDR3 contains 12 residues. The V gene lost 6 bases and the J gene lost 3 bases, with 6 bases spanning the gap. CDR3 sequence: CASRDNGNTIYF. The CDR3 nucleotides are TGTGCCAGCAGGGACAATGGAAACACCATATATTTT.

The CDR3 loop reads CASRLAGGPSHEQYF. CDR3 DNA sequence: TGTGCCAGCAGGTTAGCGGGGGGGCCCTCTCACGAGCAGTACTTC. The chain couples TRBV6-5 to TRBJ2-7; 11 bases are shared with TRBD2. Trimming at V came to 6 bases and at J to 5 bases, leaving 9 bases not matched to a gene. CDR3 length: 15 amino acids. CDR1 and CDR2 from the germline V gene are MNHEY and SVGAGI.

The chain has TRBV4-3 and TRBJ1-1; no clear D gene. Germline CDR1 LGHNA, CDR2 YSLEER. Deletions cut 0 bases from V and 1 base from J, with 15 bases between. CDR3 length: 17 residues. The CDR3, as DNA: TGCGCCAGCAGCCAAGATTCTTTCACGGGAACGAACACTGAAGCTTTCTTT. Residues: CASSQDSFTGTNTEAFF.

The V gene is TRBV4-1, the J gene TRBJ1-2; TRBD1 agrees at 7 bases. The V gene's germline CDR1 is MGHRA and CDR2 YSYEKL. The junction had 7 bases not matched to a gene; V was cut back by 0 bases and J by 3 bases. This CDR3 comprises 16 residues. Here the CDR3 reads CASSQDRTGEYYGYTF. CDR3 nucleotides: TGCGCCAGCAGCCAAGATCGAACAGGGGAATACTATGGCTACACCTTC.

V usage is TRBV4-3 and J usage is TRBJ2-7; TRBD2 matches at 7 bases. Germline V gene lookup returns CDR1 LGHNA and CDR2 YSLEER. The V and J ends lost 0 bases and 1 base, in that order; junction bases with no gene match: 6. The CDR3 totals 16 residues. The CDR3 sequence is CASSQEPGLPSYEQYF. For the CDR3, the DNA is TGCGCCAGCAGCCAAGAACCGGGACTACCATCCTACGAGCAGTACTTC.

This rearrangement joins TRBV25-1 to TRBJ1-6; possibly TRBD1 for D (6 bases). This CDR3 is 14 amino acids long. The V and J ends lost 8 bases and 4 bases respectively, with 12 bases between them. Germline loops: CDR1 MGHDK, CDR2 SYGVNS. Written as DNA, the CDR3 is TGTGCCAGCCGGGACAAATTTTATAATTCACCCCTCCACTTT. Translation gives CASRDKFYNSPLHF.

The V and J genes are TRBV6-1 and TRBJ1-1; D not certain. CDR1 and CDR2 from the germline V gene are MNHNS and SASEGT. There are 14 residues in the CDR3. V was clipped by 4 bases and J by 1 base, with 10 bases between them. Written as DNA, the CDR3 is TGTGCCAGCAGTGCTGCGTCCCCGAACACTGAAGCTTTCTTT. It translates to CASSAASPNTEAFF.

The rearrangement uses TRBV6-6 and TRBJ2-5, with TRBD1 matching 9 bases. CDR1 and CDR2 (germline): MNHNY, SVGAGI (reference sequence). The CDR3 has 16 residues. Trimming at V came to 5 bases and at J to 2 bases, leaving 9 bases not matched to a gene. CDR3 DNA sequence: TGTGCCAGCAGTCTGAATCCGGGACAGGGACAAGAGACCCAGTACTTC. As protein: CASSLNPGQGQETQYF.

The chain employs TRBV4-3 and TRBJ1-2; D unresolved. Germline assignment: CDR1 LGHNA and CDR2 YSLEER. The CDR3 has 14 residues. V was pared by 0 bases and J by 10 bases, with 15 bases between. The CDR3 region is CASSQDRGQRAYTF. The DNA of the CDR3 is TGCGCCAGCAGCCAAGATCGGGGTCAGCGTGCCTACACCTTC.

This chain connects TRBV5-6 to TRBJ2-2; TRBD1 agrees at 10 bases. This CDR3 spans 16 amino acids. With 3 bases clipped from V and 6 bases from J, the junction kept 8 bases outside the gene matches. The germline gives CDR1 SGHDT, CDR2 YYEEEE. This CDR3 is CASSSAGQGIPGELFF. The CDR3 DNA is TGTGCCAGCAGCTCGGCGGGACAGGGGATACCCGGGGAGCTGTTTTTT.

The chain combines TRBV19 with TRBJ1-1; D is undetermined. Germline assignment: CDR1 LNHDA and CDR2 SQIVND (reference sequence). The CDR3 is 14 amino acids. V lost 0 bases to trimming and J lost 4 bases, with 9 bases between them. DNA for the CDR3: TGTGCCAGTAGTATAGATCGAGGGCGCACTGAAGCTTTCTTT. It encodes CASSIDRGRTEAFF.

CDR3 sequence: CASIGAGSGQPQHF. The CDR3 nucleotides are TGTGCCAGTATCGGCGCGGGGTCGGGTCAGCCCCAGCATTTT. The rearrangement joins TRBV19 to TRBJ1-5, with D unclear. Germline values: CDR1 LNHDA, CDR2 SQIVND (reference sequence). The CDR3 is 14 amino acids. V lost 7 bases and J lost 6, with 16 bases in between. The full variable domain, in which reference TRBV19 and TRBJ1-5 provide the parts outside the CDR3, is DGGITQSPKYLFRKEGQNVTLSCEQNLNHDAMYWYRQDPGQGLRLIYYSQIVNDFQKGDIAEGYSVSREKKESFPLTVTSAQKNPTAFYLCASIGAGSGQPQHFGDGTRLSIL.

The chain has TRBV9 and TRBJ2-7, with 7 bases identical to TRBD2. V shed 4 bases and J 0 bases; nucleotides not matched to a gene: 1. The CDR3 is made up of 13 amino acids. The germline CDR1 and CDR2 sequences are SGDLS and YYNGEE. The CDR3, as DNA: TGTGCCAGCAGCAGGGACTACTCCTACGAGCAGTACTTC. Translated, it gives CASSRDYSYEQYF. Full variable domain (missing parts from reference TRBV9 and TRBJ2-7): DSGVTQTPKHLITATGQRVTLRCSPRSGDLSVYWYQQSLDQGLQFLIQYYNGEERAKGNILERFSAQQFPDLHSELNLSSLELGDSALYFCASSRDYSYEQYFGPGTRLTVT.

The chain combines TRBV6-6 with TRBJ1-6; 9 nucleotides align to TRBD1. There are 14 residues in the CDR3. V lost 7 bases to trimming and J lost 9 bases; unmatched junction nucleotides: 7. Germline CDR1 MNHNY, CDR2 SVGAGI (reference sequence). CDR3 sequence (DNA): TGTGCCAGCAATCAACAGGGGGCTCGTTCACCCCTCCACTTT. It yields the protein CASNQQGARSPLHF.

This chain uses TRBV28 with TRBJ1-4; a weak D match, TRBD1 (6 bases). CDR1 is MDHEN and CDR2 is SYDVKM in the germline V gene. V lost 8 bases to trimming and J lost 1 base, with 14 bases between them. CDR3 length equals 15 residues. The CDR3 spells CASLLTGLTNEKLFF. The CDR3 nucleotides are TGTGCCAGCCTCCTAACAGGGTTAACTAATGAAAAACTGTTTTTT. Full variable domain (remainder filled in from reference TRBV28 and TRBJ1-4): DVKVTQSSRYLVKRTGEKVFLECVQDMDHENMFWYRQDPGLGLRLIYFSYDVKMKEKGDIPEGYSVSREKKERFSLILESASTNQTSMYLCASLLTGLTNEKLFFGSGTQLSVL.

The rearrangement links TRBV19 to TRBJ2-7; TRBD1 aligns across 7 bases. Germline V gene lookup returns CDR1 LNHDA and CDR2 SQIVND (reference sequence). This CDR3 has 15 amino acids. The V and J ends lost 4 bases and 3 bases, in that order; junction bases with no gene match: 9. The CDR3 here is CASSTPGTAIYEQYF. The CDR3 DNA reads TGTGCCAGTAGTACTCCCGGGACAGCAATCTACGAGCAGTACTTC.

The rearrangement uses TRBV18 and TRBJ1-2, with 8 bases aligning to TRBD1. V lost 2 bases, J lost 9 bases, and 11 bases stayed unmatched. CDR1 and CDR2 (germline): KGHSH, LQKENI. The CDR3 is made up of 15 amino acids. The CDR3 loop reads CASSPTGGGPMSYTF. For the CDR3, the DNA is TGTGCCAGCTCACCAACAGGGGGAGGACCTATGAGCTACACCTTC.

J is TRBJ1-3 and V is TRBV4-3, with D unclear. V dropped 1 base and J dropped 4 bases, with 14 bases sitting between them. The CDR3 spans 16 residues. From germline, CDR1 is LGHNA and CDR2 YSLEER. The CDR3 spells CASSQGIGRSGNTIYF. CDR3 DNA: TGCGCCAGCAGCCAAGGAATCGGTCGGTCAGGAAACACCATATATTTT.